Below, 5 T cell receptor beta chains from the same sample are listed, as sequenced in a study of OX40 agonist ivuxolimab in advanced cancers. This table comes from immunoSEQ multiplex PCR, and its TCRdb copy is limited to in-frame clones, with some not included. This table has 65,000 to 80,000 clones, 65% to 90% appearing once. This material consisted of CD4+ or CD8+ T cells sorted from blood, taken in a trial of the OX40 agonist ivuxolimab. These receptors all come from an adult with an advanced solid tumor such as melanoma, head and neck, liver or kidney cancer.

The genes are TRBV7-2 and TRBJ2-6; TRBD1 agrees at 9 bases. Trimming at V came to 5 bases and at J to 3 bases, leaving 14 bases not matched to a gene. The CDR3 has 19 amino acids. Germline V lookup: CDR1 SGHTA, CDR2 FQGNSA. CDR3 in amino acids: CASSASPGQGNYGANVLTF. In DNA, the CDR3 is TGTGCCAGCAGCGCCTCCCCGGGACAGGGAAACTATGGGGCCAACGTCCTGACTTTC. The complete variable domain, with remaining parts taken from reference TRBV7-2 and TRBJ2-6, reads GAGVSQSPSNKVTEKGKDVELRCDPISGHTALYWYRQSLGQGLEFLIYFQGNSAPDKSGLPSDRFSAERTGGSVSTLTIQRTQQEDSAVYLCASSASPGQGNYGANVLTFGAGSRLTVL.

This chain connects TRBV19 to TRBJ2-4; 7 bases are a match to TRBD1. CDR3 length: 18 amino acids. Germline V lookup: CDR1 LNHDA, CDR2 SQIVND (reference sequence). J gave up 0 bases and V 3 bases, and 11 bases lay outside the gene matches. The CDR3 DNA is TGTGCCAGTAGTATGCCCACACAGGGGTTTTTAGCCAAAAACATTCAGTACTTC. This codes for CASSMPTQGFLAKNIQYF.

The CDR3 reads CASRPGTGGINEQYF. CDR3 sequence (DNA): TGTGCCAGCAGACCCGGGACAGGGGGCATCAACGAGCAGTACTTC. This rearrangement joins TRBV7-9 to TRBJ2-7; TRBD1 matches at 12 bases. The trim removed 6 bases at V and 5 bases at J, leaving 8 bases unmatched. The V gene's germline CDR1 is SEHNR and CDR2 FQNEAQ (reference sequence). The CDR3 contains 15 residues.

The gene calls are TRBV6-1 and TRBJ2-1, with a possible D match to TRBD2 (6 bases). The CDR3 runs to 13 residues. Germline CDR1 and CDR2: MNHNS and SASEGT. Trimming took 2 bases from V and 6 from J, leaving 8 bases between them. CDR3 sequence (DNA): TGTGCCAGCAGTGAAAGCGGGTTCAATGAGCAGTTCTTC. It yields the protein CASSESGFNEQFF.

The chain employs TRBV7-2 and TRBJ2-1, with TRBD2 matching 7 bases. Germline CDR1 SGHTA, CDR2 FQGNSA. Trimming cost V 6 bases and J 13 bases; bases outside gene matches: 6. The CDR3 covers 11 residues. The CDR3 loop reads CASREAGVQFF. In nucleotides, the CDR3 is TGTGCCAGCAGGGAGGCGGGGGTACAGTTCTTC.